Shown below are 18 T cell receptor beta chains from a single sample sequenced in a study of OX40 agonist ivuxolimab in advanced cancers. The library relied on the immunoSEQ multiplex PCR assay. TCRdb obtained this table from immuneACCESS and retained in-frame rearrangements with V and J assigned. These tables miss some clones; where compared with another copy, unresolved V genes account for less than half of the shortfall, and the remainder is unexplained. The sample table shows tens of thousands of clones, and roughly 83% are seen once. Roughly 26% of the sample goes to the ten largest clones. The sample here was CD4+ or CD8+ T cells sorted from blood, taken in a trial of the OX40 agonist ivuxolimab. These receptor sequences come from an adult with an advanced solid tumor such as melanoma, head and neck, liver or kidney cancer.

This rearrangement joins TRBV7-2 to TRBJ2-3, with unresolved D. From germline, CDR1 is SGHTA and CDR2 FQGNSA. The germline V and J ends were trimmed by 1 base and 2 bases, with 10 bases remaining between them. The CDR3 extends over 15 amino acids. In nucleotides, the CDR3 is TGTGCCAGCAGCTTAGTCCTGGCGCCCACAGATACGCAGTATTTT. This encodes CASSLVLAPTDTQYF.

To note about this clone: Germline is not matched at one junction end, which may reflect a read error. The CDR3 DNA reads TGTGCCAGCAGCTCCGACGGGCCCCCTTCCTTC. This translates into CASSSDGPPSF. V usage is TRBV13 and J usage is TRBJ2-7; D gene ambiguous. CDR1 and CDR2 (germline): PRHDT, FYEKMQ (reference sequence). The CDR3 contains 11 residues.

DNA of the CDR3: TGTGCCAGCAGCCCGGTCCTAGCGGAAGAGACCCAGTACTTC. Protein: CASSPVLAEETQYF. The chain couples TRBV7-9 to TRBJ2-5, with 7 bases identical to TRBD2. Trimming cost V 5 bases and J 3 bases; bases outside gene matches: 6. The CDR3 loop spans 14 amino acids. Looked up from germline, CDR1 is SEHNR and CDR2 is FQNEAQ (reference sequence).

The V and J genes are TRBV15 and TRBJ2-5, with 9 positions matching TRBD1. The DNA end lines up better with TRBJ2-7; the J call may be wrong. The CDR3 totals 16 residues. Germline V gives CDR1 LNHNV, CDR2 YYDKDF (reference sequence). In DNA, the CDR3 is TGTGCCACCAGCGGCGTACTACAGGGGGCGGGATACGAGCAGTACTTC. The encoded protein is CATSGVLQGAGYEQYF.

CDR3 region: CASSRPPDRATDGELFF. The CDR3 DNA follows: TGCGCCAGCAGCCGCCCCCCGGACAGGGCAACTGACGGGGAGCTGTTTTTT. The J gene is TRBJ2-2, the V gene TRBV4-1; 8 bases fit TRBD1. Germline-derived CDR1 and CDR2 are MGHRA and YSYEKL. CDR3 length equals 17 residues. J lost 7 bases, V lost 4 bases, and 14 bases had no gene match.

J is TRBJ2-1 and V is TRBV7-9; D ambiguous. CDR1 and CDR2 from the germline V gene are SEHNR and FQNEAQ (reference sequence). CDR3 size: 12 residues. V dropped 7 bases and J dropped 3 bases, with 7 bases sitting between them. The CDR3: CASTSHYNEQFF. CDR3 nucleotides: TGTGCCAGCACCTCCCACTACAATGAGCAGTTCTTC.

In regard to this clone: Other DNA sequences in the same sample also yield this CDR3. The chain is built from TRBV19 and TRBJ1-1; D unresolved. The V gene lost 3 bases and the J gene lost 1 base, with 3 bases spanning the gap. CDR1 and CDR2 from the germline V gene are LNHDA and SQIVND (reference sequence). This CDR3 has 12 residues. The CDR3 here is CASSIGNTEAFF. CDR3 bases: TGTGCCAGTAGTATCGGGAACACTGAAGCTTTCTTT. The complete variable domain, with remaining parts taken from reference TRBV19 and TRBJ1-1, reads DGGITQSPKYLFRKEGQNVTLSCEQNLNHDAMYWYRQDPGQGLRLIYYSQIVNDFQKGDIAEGYSVSREKKESFPLTVTSAQKNPTAFYLCASSIGNTEAFFGQGTRLTVV.

V gene TRBV4-2 combines with J gene TRBJ2-3; D not resolved. Germline-derived CDR1 and CDR2 are LGHNA and YNFKEQ. The ends were cut back, 0 bases at V and 5 bases at J, with 15 bases in the middle. The CDR3 consists of 16 residues. The CDR3 protein is CASSQEVLEFRDTQYF. CDR3 DNA: TGTGCCAGCAGCCAAGAGGTACTCGAGTTCAGAGATACGCAGTATTTT.

V and J are TRBV19 and TRBJ2-3; TRBD1 agrees at 12 bases. With V trimmed by 7 bases and J by 8 bases, 13 bases remained unmatched. Germline V gene lookup returns CDR1 LNHDA and CDR2 SQIVND (reference sequence). CDR3 length equals 16 residues. CDR3 nucleotides: TGTGCCAGTACCCCGAGAAGGGGACAGGGGGCCCTTACGCAGTATTTT. Its protein product is CASTPRRGQGALTQYF. The full variable domain, rest sourced from reference TRBV19 and TRBJ2-3, is DGGITQSPKYLFRKEGQNVTLSCEQNLNHDAMYWYRQDPGQGLRLIYYSQIVNDFQKGDIAEGYSVSREKKESFPLTVTSAQKNPTAFYLCASTPRRGQGALTQYFGPGTRLTVL.

The chain couples TRBV27 to TRBJ2-4, with no clear D. Germline assignment: CDR1 MNHEY and CDR2 SMNVEV (reference sequence). Between the trimmed V and J ends, which lost 6 bases and 6 bases, there was a span of 9 bases. The CDR3 runs to 12 residues. The chain's CDR3 is CASSDLSNIQYF. The CDR3 coding sequence is TGTGCCAGCAGCGACCTTTCAAACATTCAGTACTTC.

This chain's CDR3 is CASSFGQGLVYGYTF. CDR3 coding DNA: TGCGCCAGCAGCTTCGGGCAGGGGTTAGTTTATGGCTACACCTTC. This chain joins TRBV5-1 and TRBJ1-2, with D perhaps matching TRBD1 (6 bases). Germline loops: CDR1 SGHRS, CDR2 YFSETQ. V gave up 2 bases and J gave up 5 bases, with 16 bases separating them. The CDR3 length is 15 residues.

This clone has a single count. The chain links TRBV29-1 to TRBJ2-5, with D possibly TRBD1 on 6 matching bases. In germline, CDR1 is SQVTM, CDR2 ANQGSEA. Trimming removed 6 bases from V and 5 bases from J, with 19 bases in between. The CDR3 is 14 residues long. The CDR3 reads CSVPGDGRGETQYF. As DNA, the CDR3 is TGCAGCGTCCCAGGGGATGGTCGTGGGGAGACCCAGTACTTC.

The chain links TRBV11-3 to TRBJ1-1; maybe TRBD1 (5 bases). The V end lost 4 bases, the J end lost 7 bases, and 13 bases lay between the germline ends. This CDR3 region has 13 residues. Germline V CDR1 and CDR2: SGHNT, YENEEA. The CDR3 loop reads CASSYSPGGEAFF. In DNA, the CDR3 is TGTGCCAGCAGCTACAGCCCTGGGGGTGAAGCTTTCTTT.

CDR3 sequence: CASSQGGPFEDTQYF. The CDR3 DNA reads as TGCGCCAGCAGCCAAGGGGGACCCTTCGAAGATACGCAGTATTTT. The chain is built from TRBV4-1 and TRBJ2-3; TRBD1 or TRBD2 may be the D gene (5 bases each). V was pared by 1 base and J by 5 bases, with 13 bases between. The germline gives CDR1 MGHRA, CDR2 YSYEKL. This CDR3 is built from 15 residues.

The V call is TRBV15, the J call TRBJ1-6; D unclear. The germline V gene has CDR1 LNHNV and CDR2 YYDKDF (reference sequence). The CDR3 is 14 residues long. V lost 6 bases and J 0 bases, leaving 6 bases between the germline ends. CDR3 nucleotide sequence: TGTGCCACCAGGGAGGGCTCCTATAATTCACCCCTCCACTTT. It codes for CATREGSYNSPLHF. Full variable domain (missing parts from reference TRBV15 and TRBJ1-6): DAMVIQNPRYQVTQFGKPVTLSCSQTLNHNVMYWYQQKSSQAPKLLFHYYDKDFNNEADTPDNFQSRRPNTSFCFLDIRSPGLGDTAMYLCATREGSYNSPLHFGNGTRLTVT.

This clone was seen only once. This chain connects TRBV13 to TRBJ1-6, with no clear D. V lost 6 bases and J lost 11, with 11 bases in between. Looked up from germline, CDR1 is PRHDT and CDR2 is FYEKMQ (reference sequence). The CDR3 has 12 amino acids. The CDR3 DNA reads TGTGCCAGCAGAGTAGGGCAAACACCCCTCCACTTT. This sequence encodes CASRVGQTPLHF.

The DNA for the CDR3 is TGTGCCAGCAGTTCTACAGGGGTCTCCTACAATGAGCAGTTCTTC. Protein sequence: CASSSTGVSYNEQFF. This chain joins TRBV6-5 and TRBJ2-1; TRBD1 aligns across 7 bases. Germline CDR1 is MNHEY and CDR2 is SVGAGI. The CDR3 extends over 15 amino acids. Unmatched junction bases numbered 3, after V lost 4 bases and J lost 0 bases.

The rearrangement links TRBV6-1 to TRBJ2-5; no clear D gene. The CDR3 extends over 15 amino acids. CDR1 and CDR2 from the germline V gene are MNHNS and SASEGT. The ends were cut back, 1 base at V and 4 bases at J, with 13 bases in the middle. CDR3 amino acids: CASSEGVGIGETQYF. CDR3 nucleotides: TGTGCCAGCAGTGAAGGTGTGGGGATAGGAGAGACCCAGTACTTC.